This TCR beta chain is drawn from a study of blood T cells in healthy people across ages. The authors ran a second PCR of about 6 to 11 cycles using a sample-barcoded 5' primer and a J-beta primer mix. TCRdb used MiXCR to reprocess the 5' RACE reads, holding one entry per CDR3 protein. Of approximately 800,000 distinct CDR3 sequences in the sample, about 47% are singletons; the top ten hold roughly 20%. Study-wide findings and caveats: Compared with aged donors, long-lived donors showed fewer expanded clones, suggesting selection.

Germline V gives CDR1 SEHNR, CDR2 FQNEAQ (reference sequence). There are 17 residues in the CDR3. V was pared by 2 bases and J by 5 bases, with 22 bases between. About 9.6 milliliters of peripheral blood were drawn from each donor into EDTA-treated tubes. This clonotype occurred a few times. Its antigen is unidentified. The TCR comes from a man older than 75 in good health. The gene calls are TRBV7-9 and TRBJ2-7; D perhaps matches TRBD2 (6 bases). The sequencing sample was made of blood. The CDR3 loop is CASSLKSSAASPNEQYF. The CDR3 DNA follows: TGTGCCAGCAGCTTAAAATCTAGCGCGGCATCCCCAAACGAGCAGTACTTC.